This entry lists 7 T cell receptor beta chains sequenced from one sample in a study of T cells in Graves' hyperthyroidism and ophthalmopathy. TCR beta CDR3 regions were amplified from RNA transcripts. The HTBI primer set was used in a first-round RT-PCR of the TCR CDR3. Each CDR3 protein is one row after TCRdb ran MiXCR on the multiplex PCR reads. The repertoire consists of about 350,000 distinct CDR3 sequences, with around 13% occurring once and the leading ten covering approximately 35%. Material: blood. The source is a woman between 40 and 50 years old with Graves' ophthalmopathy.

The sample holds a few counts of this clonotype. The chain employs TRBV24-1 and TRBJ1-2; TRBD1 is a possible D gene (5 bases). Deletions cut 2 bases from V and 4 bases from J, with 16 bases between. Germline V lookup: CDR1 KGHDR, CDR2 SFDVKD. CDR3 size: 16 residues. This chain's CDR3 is CATSDWAGTGGYGYTF. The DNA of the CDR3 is TGTGCCACCAGTGATTGGGCCGGTACAGGAGGCTATGGCTACACCTTC.

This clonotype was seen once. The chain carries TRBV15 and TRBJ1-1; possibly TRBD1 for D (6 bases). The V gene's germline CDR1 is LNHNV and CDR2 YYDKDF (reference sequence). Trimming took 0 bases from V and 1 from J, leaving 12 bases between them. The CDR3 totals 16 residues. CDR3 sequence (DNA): TGTGCCACCAGCAGAGATCAGTCGACAGGGAACACTGAAGCTTTCTTT. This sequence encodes CATSRDQSTGNTEAFF. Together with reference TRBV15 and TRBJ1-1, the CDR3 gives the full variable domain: DAMVIQNPRYQVTQFGKPVTLSCSQTLNHNVMYWYQQKSSQAPKLLFHYYDKDFNNEADTPDNFQSRRPNTSFCFLDIRSPGLGDTAMYLCATSRDQSTGNTEAFFGQGTRLTVV.

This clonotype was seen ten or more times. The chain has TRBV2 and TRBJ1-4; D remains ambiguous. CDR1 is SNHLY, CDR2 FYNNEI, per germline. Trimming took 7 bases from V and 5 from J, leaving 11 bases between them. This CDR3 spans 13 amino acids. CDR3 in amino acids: CASNLGRNEKLFF. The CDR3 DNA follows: TGTGCCAGCAATCTTGGTCGGAATGAAAAACTGTTTTTT.

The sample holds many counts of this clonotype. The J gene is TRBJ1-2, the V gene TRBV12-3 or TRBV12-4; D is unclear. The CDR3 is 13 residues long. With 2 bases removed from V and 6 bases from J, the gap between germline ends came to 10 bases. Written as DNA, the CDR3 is TGTGCCAGCAGTTTATCAGAACCGCATGGCTACACCTTC. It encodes CASSLSEPHGYTF.

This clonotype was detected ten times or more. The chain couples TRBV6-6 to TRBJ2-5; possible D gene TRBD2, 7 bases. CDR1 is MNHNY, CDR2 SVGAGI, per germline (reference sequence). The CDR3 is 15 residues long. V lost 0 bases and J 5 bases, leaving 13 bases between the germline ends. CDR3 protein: CASSYSFGGLETQYF. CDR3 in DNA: TGTGCCAGCAGTTACTCTTTCGGGGGGCTTGAGACCCAGTACTTC.

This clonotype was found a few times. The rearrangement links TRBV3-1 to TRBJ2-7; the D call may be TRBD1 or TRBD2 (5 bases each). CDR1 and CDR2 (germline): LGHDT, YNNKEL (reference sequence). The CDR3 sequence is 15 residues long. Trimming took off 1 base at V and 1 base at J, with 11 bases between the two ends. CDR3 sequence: CASSQVGGRSYEQYF. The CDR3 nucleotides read TGTGCCAGCAGCCAAGTTGGGGGTAGATCCTACGAGCAGTACTTC.

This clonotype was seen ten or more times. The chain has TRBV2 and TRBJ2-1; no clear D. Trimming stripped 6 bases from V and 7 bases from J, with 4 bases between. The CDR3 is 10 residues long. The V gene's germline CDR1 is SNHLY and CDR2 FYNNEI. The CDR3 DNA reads TGTGCCAGCAGCCCTAATGAGCAGTTCTTC. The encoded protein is CASSPNEQFF.